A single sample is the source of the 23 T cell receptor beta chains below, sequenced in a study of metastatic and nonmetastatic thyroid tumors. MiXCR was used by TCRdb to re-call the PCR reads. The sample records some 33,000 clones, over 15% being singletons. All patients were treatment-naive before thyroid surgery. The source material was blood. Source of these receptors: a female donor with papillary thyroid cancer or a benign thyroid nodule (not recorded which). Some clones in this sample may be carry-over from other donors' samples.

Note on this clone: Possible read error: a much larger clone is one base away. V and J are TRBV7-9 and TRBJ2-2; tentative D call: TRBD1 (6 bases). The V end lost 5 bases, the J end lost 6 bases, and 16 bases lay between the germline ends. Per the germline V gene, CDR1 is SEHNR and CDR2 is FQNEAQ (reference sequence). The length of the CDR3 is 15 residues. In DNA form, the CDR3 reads TGTGCCAGCAGCCACGACAGGTGCCCGGCCGGGGAGCTGTTTTTT. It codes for CASSHDRCPAGELFF.

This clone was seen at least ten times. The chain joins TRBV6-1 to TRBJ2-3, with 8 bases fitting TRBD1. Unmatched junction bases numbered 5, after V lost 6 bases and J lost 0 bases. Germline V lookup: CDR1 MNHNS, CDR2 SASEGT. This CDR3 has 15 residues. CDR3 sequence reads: CASRRTGTSTDTQYF. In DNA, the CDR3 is TGTGCCAGCAGGCGGACAGGGACTAGCACAGATACGCAGTATTTT.

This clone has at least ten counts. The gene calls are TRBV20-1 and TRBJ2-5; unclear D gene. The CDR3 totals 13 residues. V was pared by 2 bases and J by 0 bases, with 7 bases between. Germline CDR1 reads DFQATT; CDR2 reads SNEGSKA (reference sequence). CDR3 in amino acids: CSARPADQETQYF. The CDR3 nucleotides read TGCAGTGCTAGACCAGCCGACCAAGAGACCCAGTACTTC.

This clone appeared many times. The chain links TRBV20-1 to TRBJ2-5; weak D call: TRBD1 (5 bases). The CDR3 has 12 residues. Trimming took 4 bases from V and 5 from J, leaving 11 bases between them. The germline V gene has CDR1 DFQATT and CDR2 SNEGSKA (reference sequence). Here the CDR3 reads CSATKQVETQYF. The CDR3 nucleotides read TGCAGTGCTACCAAACAGGTGGAGACCCAGTACTTC.

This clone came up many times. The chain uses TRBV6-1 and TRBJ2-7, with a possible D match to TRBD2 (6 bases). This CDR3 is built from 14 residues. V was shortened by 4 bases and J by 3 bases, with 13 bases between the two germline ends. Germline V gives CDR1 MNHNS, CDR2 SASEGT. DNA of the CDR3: TGTGCCAGCAGTGGGAGCCTGGGGGGCTACGAGCAGTACTTC. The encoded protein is CASSGSLGGYEQYF.

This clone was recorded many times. The CDR3 sequence: CASSFDYSYNEQFF. The CDR3 DNA follows: TGTGCCAGCAGCTTCGACTATTCCTACAATGAGCAGTTCTTC. J is TRBJ2-1 and V is TRBV7-9; TRBD2 might be the D (5 bases). The CDR3 length is 14 residues. Per the germline V gene, CDR1 is SEHNR and CDR2 is FQNEAQ (reference sequence). V lost 3 bases and J lost 1, with 7 bases in between. The full variable domain, with the rest looked up from reference TRBV7-9 and TRBJ2-1, is DTGVSQNPRHKITKRGQNVTFRCDPISEHNRLYWYRQTLGQGPEFLTYFQNEAQLEKSRLLSDRFSAERPKGSFSTLEIQRTEQGDSAMYLCASSFDYSYNEQFFGPGTRLTVL.

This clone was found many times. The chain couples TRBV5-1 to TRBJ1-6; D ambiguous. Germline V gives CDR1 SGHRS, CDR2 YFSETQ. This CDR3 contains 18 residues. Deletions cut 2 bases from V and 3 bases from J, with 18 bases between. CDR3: CASSFGVIQAGYNSPLHF. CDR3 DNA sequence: TGCGCCAGCAGCTTTGGTGTCATCCAGGCAGGCTATAATTCACCCCTCCACTTT.

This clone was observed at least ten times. The CDR3 is CASSSAREHRMHTQYF. The CDR3 DNA reads as TGTGCCAGTAGTTCGGCGCGAGAGCACAGAATGCATACGCAGTATTTT. The rearrangement links TRBV19 to TRBJ2-3; D is undetermined. Germline assignment: CDR1 LNHDA and CDR2 SQIVND (reference sequence). There are 16 residues in the CDR3. V gave up 5 bases and J gave up 7 bases, with 22 bases separating them.

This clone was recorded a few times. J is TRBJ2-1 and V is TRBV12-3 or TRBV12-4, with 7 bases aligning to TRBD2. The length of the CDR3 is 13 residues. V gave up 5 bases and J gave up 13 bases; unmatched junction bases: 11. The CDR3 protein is CASSLIAGVHQFF. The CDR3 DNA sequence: TGTGCCAGCAGTCTAATTGCGGGGGTGCATCAGTTCTTC.

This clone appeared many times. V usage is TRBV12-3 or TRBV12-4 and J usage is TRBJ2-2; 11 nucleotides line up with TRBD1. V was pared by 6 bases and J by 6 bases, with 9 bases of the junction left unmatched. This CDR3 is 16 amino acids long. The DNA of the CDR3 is TGTGCCAGCAGACACTTACCGGGACAGGGGGCCGGGGAGCTGTTTTTT. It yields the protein CASRHLPGQGAGELFF.

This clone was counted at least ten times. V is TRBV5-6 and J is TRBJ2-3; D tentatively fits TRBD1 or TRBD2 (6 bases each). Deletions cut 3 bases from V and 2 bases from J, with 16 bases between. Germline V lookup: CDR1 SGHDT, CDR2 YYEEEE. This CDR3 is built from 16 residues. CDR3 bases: TGTGCCAGCAGCTCGAGAGGGGGGCTTCTCACAGATACGCAGTATTTT. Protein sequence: CASSSRGGLLTDTQYF.

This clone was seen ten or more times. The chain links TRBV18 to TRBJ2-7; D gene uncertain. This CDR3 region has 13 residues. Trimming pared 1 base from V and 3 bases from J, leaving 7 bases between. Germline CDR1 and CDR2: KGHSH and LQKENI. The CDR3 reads CASSPQPLYEQYF. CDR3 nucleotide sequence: TGTGCCAGCTCACCACAGCCACTCTACGAGCAGTACTTC. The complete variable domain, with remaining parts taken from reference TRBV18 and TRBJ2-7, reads NAGVMQNPRHLVRRRGQEARLRCSPMKGHSHVYWYRQLPEEGLKFMVYLQKENIIDESGMPKERFSAEFPKEGPSILRIQQVVRGDSAAYFCASSPQPLYEQYFGPGTRLTVT.

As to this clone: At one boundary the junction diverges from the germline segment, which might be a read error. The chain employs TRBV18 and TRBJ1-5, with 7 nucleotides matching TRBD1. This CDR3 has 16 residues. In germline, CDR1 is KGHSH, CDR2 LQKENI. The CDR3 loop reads CASSPGDRISNQPQHF. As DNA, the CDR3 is TGTGCCAGCTCACCGGGGGACAGAATTAGCAATCAGCCCCAGCATTTC.

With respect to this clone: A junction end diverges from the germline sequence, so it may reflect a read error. This CDR3 reads CTSSQDWAGYEQHF. CDR3 sequence (DNA): TGCACCAGCAGCCAAGATTGGGCGGGGTACGAGCAGCACTTC. V is TRBV4-3 and J is TRBJ2-7, with D perhaps matching TRBD2 (6 bases). Germline CDR1 reads LGHNA; CDR2 reads YSLEER. The CDR3 extends over 14 amino acids.

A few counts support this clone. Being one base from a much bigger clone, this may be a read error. The CDR3 here is CAMGIHHRLPLNTEAFF. The CDR3 nucleotides read TGTGCCATGGGGATCCATCACAGGTTACCACTGAACACTGAAGCTTTCTTT. The V call is TRBV25-1, the J call TRBJ1-1; TRBD1 might be the D (5 bases). With 10 bases removed from V and 0 bases from J, the gap between germline ends came to 24 bases. The CDR3 has 17 amino acids. Germline loops: CDR1 MGHDK, CDR2 SYGVNS.

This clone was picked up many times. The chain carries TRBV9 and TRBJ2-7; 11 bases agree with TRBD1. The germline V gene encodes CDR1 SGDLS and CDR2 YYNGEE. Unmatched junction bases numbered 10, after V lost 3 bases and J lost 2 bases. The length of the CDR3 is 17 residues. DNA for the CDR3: TGTGCCAGCAGCGGGGGGACAGGGGGGACGCGGACCTACGAGCAGTACTTC. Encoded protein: CASSGGTGGTRTYEQYF.

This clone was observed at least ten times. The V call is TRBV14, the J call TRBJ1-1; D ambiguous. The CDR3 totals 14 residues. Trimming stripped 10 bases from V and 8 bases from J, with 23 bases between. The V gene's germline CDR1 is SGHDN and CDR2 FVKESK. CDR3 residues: CATGSRATLSEAFF. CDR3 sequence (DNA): TGTGCCACCGGAAGTCGAGCTACACTTTCCGAAGCTTTCTTT.

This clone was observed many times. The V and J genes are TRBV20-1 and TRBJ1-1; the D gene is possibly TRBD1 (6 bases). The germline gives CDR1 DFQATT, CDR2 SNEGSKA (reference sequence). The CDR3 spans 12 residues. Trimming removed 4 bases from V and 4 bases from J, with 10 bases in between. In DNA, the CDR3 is TGCAGTGCTACACAGGGAGCCACTGAAGCTTTCTTT. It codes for CSATQGATEAFF.

This chain's CDR3 is CASSPVGGLAGRAEQFF. The CDR3 DNA reads TGTGCCAGCAGCCCCGTCGGTGGACTAGCCGGGCGTGCTGAGCAGTTCTTC. V gene TRBV3-1 combines with J gene TRBJ2-1; 8 bases are a match to TRBD2. Germline V lookup: CDR1 LGHDT, CDR2 YNNKEL (reference sequence). With 4 bases clipped from V and 9 bases from J, the junction kept 17 bases outside the gene matches. The CDR3 is 17 amino acids.

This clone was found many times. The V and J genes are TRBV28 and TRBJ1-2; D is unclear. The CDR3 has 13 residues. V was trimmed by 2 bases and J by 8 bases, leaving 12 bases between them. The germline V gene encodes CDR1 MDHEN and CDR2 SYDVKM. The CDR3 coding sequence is TGTGCCAGCAGTTTAGGGGTGATAGGGGGCTACACCTTC. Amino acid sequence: CASSLGVIGGYTF.

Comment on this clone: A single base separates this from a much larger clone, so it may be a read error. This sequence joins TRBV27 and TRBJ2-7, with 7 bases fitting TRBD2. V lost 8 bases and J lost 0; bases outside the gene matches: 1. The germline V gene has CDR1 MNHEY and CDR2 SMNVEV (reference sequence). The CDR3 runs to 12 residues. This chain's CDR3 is CASGGVSYEQYF. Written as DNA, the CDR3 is TGTGCCAGCGGGGGGGTCTCCTACGAGCAGTACTTC.

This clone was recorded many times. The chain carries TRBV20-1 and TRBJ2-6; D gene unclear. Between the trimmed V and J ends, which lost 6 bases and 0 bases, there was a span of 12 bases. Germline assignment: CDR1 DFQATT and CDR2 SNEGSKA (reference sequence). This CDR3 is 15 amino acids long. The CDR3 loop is CSAPDRSSGANVLTF. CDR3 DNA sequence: TGCAGTGCCCCGGACCGTAGCTCTGGGGCCAACGTCCTGACTTTC.

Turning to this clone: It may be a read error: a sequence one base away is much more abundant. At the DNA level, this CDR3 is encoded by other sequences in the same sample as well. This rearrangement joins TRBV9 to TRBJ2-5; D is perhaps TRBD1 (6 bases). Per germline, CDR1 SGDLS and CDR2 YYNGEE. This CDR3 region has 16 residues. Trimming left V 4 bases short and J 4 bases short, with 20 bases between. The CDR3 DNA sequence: TGTGCCAGCAGCATCGGAGTGGGGGCTGGGGCAGAGACCCAGTACTTC. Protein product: CASSIGVGAGAETQYF.